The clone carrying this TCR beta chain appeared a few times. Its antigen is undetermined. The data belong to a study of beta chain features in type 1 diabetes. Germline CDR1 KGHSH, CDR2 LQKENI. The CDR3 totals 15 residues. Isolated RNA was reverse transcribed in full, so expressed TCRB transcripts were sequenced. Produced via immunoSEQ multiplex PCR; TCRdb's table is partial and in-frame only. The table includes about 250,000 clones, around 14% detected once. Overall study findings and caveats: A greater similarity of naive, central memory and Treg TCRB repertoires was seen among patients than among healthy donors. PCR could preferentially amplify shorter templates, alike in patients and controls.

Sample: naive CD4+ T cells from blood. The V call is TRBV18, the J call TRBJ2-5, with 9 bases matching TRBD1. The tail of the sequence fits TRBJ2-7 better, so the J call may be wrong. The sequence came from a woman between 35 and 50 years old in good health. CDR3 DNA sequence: TGTGCCAGCTCCCCCCTTCCAGGGACAGGGCACGAGCAGTACTTC. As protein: CASSPLPGTGHEQYF.